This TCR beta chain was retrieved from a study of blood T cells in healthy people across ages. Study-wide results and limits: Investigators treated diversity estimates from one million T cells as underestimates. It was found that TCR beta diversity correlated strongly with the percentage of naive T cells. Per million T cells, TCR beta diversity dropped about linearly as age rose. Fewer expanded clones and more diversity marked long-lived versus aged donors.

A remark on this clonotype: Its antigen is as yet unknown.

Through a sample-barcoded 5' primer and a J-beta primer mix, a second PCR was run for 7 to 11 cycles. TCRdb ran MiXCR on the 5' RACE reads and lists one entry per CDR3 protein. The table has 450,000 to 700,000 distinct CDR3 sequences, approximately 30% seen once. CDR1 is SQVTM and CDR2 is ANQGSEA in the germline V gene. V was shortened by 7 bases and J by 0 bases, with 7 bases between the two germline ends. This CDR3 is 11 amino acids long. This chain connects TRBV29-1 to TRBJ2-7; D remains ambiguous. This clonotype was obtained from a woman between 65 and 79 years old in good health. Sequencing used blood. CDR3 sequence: CSAEFSYEQYF. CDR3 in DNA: TGCAGCGCAGAATTCTCCTACGAGCAGTACTTC.